One sample yielded the 8 T cell receptor beta chains listed below, sequenced in a study of T cell changes during pregnancy in multiple sclerosis. Repertoires were generated with immunoSEQ multiplex PCR, while TCRdb's copy carries only in-frame clones and drops some. The table lists 90,000 to 100,000 clones, approximately 90% of them singletons. The sequenced sample was peripheral blood, obtained after pregnancy. The receptors were gathered from a female donor in good health, enrolled as a control in a pregnancy study.

The chain joins TRBV7-8 to TRBJ1-1; D gene ambiguous. The CDR3 loop spans 14 amino acids. CDR1 and CDR2 (germline): SGHVS, FQNEAQ. With 5 bases removed from V and 2 bases from J, the gap between germline ends came to 12 bases. CDR3 DNA: TGTGCCAGCAGCGCTGTCCGGGGAAACACTGAAGCTTTCTTT. Protein sequence: CASSAVRGNTEAFF.

V is TRBV15 and J is TRBJ2-5, with 7 bases matching TRBD1. The CDR3 loop spans 17 amino acids. Per germline, CDR1 LNHNV and CDR2 YYDKDF (reference sequence). V trimming: 0 bases; J trimming: 0 bases; junction bases outside the gene matches: 7. The chain's CDR3 is CATSRDKGQLNQETQYF. For the CDR3, the DNA is TGTGCCACCAGCAGAGATAAGGGACAGCTGAACCAAGAGACCCAGTACTTC.

The V and J genes are TRBV5-1 and TRBJ1-1, with 7 positions matching TRBD1. The germline CDR1 and CDR2 sequences are SGHRS and YFSETQ. The CDR3 consists of 13 residues. Unmatched junction bases numbered 9, after V lost 4 bases and J lost 9 bases. The CDR3 protein is CASSGQEGGQAFF. CDR3 DNA: TGCGCCAGCAGCGGACAGGAGGGGGGCCAAGCTTTCTTT.

CDR3: CAIRDSGSSYNEQFF. CDR3 coding DNA: TGTGCCATCAGGGATAGCGGGAGCTCCTACAATGAGCAGTTCTTC. This chain links TRBV10-3 with TRBJ2-1; 9 positions agree with TRBD2. V trimming: 6 bases; J trimming: 0 bases; junction bases outside the gene matches: 3. The germline V gene has CDR1 ENHRY and CDR2 SYGVKD. CDR3 length equals 15 residues.

The chain links TRBV2 to TRBJ1-5; TRBD1 is a possible D gene (5 bases). Trimming removed 1 base from V and 7 bases from J, with 14 bases in between. This CDR3 comprises 15 residues. Germline V gene lookup returns CDR1 SNHLY and CDR2 FYNNEI. The CDR3 DNA reads TGTGCCAGCAGTGAAGGAGTTGGGGGGGGACAGCCCCAGCATTTT. This sequence encodes CASSEGVGGGQPQHF.

The CDR3 DNA reads as TGTGCCAGCAGCTTAAAGGGGGGGTTCACTGAAGCTTTCTTT. This encodes CASSLKGGFTEAFF. The chain has TRBV7-9 and TRBJ1-1; weak D call: TRBD1 (6 bases). V lost 2 bases and J lost 4, with 11 bases in between. The CDR3 consists of 14 residues. Germline loops: CDR1 SEHNR, CDR2 FQNEAQ (reference sequence).

The chain carries TRBV27 and TRBJ2-7, with D maybe TRBD2 (6 bases). Per the germline V gene, CDR1 is MNHEY and CDR2 is SMNVEV (reference sequence). V was trimmed by 4 bases and J by 0 bases, leaving 13 bases between them. The CDR3 extends over 15 amino acids. Here the CDR3 DNA reads TGTGCCAGCAGTTCCCGGGGGACGTTCTCCTACGAGCAGTACTTC. This translates into CASSSRGTFSYEQYF.

The chain uses TRBV19 and TRBJ1-5; 8 positions match TRBD1. CDR1 is LNHDA, CDR2 SQIVND, per germline (reference sequence). The V and J ends lost 2 bases and 6 bases, in that order; junction bases with no gene match: 6. The CDR3 runs 15 residues. In nucleotides, the CDR3 is TGTGCCAGTAGTATACTAGCAGGGGGCGGTCAGCCCCAGCATTTT. This codes for CASSILAGGGQPQHF. Variable domain in full (rest from reference TRBV19 and TRBJ1-5): DGGITQSPKYLFRKEGQNVTLSCEQNLNHDAMYWYRQDPGQGLRLIYYSQIVNDFQKGDIAEGYSVSREKKESFPLTVTSAQKNPTAFYLCASSILAGGGQPQHFGDGTRLSIL.